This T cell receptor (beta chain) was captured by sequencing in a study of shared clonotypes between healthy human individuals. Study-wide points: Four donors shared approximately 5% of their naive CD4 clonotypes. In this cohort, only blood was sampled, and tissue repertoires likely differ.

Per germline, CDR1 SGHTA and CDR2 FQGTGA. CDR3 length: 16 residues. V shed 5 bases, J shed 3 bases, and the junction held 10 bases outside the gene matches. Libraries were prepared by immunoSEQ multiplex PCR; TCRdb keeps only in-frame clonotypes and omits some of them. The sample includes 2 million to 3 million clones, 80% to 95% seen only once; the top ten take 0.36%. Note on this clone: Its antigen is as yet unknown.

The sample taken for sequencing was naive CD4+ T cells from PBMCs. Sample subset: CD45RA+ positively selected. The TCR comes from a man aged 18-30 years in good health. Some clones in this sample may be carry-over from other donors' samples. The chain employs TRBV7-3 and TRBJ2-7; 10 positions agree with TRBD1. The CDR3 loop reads CASSPRGDRGHYEQYF. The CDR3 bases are TGTGCCAGCAGCCCGCGAGGGGACAGGGGACACTACGAGCAGTACTTC.